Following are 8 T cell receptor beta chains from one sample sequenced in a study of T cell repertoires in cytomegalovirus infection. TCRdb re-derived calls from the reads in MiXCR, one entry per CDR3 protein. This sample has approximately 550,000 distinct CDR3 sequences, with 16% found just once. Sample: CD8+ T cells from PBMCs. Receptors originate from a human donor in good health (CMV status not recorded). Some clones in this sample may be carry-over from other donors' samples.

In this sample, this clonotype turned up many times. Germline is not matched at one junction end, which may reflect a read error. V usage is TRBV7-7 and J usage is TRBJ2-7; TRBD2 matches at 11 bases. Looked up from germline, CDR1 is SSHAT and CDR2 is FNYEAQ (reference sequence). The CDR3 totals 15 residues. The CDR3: CASSFRLAGTHEQYF. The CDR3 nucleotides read TGTGCTAGCAGCTTTAGACTAGCGGGAACCCACGAGCAGTACTTC.

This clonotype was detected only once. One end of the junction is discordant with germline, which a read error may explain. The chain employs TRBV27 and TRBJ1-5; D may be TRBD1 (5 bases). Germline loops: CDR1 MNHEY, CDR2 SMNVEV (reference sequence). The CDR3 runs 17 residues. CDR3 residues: CAISPSSGDRLNQPQHF. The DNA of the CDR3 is TGTGCCATCAGTCCATCATCCGGGGACCGTTTGAATCAGCCCCAGCATTTT.

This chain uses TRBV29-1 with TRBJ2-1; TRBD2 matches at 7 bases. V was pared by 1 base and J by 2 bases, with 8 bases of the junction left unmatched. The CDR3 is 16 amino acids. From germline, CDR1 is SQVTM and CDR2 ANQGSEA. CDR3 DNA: TGCAGCGTTGAAGGGATGGCGGCGGGGGCCTACAATGAGCAGTTCTTC. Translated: CSVEGMAAGAYNEQFF.

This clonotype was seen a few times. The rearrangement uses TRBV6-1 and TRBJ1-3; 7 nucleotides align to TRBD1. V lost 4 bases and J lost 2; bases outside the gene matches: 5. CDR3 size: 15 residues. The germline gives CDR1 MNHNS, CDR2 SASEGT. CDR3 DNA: TGTGCCAGCAGTGGGTACAGGGGACCTGGAAACACCATATATTTT. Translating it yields CASSGYRGPGNTIYF.

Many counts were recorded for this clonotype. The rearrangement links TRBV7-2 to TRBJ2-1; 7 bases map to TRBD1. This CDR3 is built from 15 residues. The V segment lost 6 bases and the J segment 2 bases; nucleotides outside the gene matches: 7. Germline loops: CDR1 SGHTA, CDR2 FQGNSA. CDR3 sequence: CASSYRDRTYNEQFF. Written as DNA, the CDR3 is TGTGCCAGCAGTTATCGGGACAGAACCTACAATGAGCAGTTCTTC.

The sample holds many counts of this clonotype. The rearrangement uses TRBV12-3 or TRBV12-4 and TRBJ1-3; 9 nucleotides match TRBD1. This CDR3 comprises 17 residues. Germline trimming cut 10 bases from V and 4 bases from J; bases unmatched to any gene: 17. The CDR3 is CATAMGDRAEDGNTIYF. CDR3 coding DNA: TGTGCCACTGCGATGGGGGACAGGGCGGAGGACGGAAACACCATATATTTT.

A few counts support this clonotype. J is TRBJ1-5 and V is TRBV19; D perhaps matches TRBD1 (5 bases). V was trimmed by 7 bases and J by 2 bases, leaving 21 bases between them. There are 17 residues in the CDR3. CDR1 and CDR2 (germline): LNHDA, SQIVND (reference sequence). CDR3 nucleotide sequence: TGTGCCAGTACTAGGGACTCCCCTAGGATGGGCAATCAGCCCCAGCATTTT. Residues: CASTRDSPRMGNQPQHF.

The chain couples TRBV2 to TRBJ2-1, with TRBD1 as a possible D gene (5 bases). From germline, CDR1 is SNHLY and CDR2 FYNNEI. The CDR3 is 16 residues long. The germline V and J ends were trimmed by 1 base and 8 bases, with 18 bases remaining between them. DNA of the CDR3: TGTGCCAGCAGTGAAGATGGGGCTTTTTCCACCCATGAGCAGTTCTTC. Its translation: CASSEDGAFSTHEQFF.